One sample yielded the 9 T cell receptor beta chains listed below, sequenced in a study of patients and donors after allogeneic stem cell transplantation. TCRdb recomputed calls from the RT-PCR reads with MiXCR, one row per CDR3 protein. The sample has 200,000 to 250,000 distinct CDR3 sequences; around 41% are singletons. The sample taken for sequencing was blood, either unsorted or a sorted T cell fraction (not recorded which). The receptors stem from a human donor who was either an allogeneic HSCT recipient or a stem cell or donor lymphocyte infusion donor (not recorded which). It is not recorded whose cells these are; they may come from a transplant donor.

This clonotype was seen more than once but under ten times. The rearrangement joins TRBV24-1 to TRBJ2-3; D not resolved. V gave up 9 bases and J gave up 2 bases, with 8 bases separating them. This CDR3 has 12 amino acids. The germline V gene encodes CDR1 KGHDR and CDR2 SFDVKD. This CDR3 reads CATAGSTDTQYF. The CDR3 region has the DNA TGTGCCACCGCCGGGTCCACAGATACGCAGTATTTT.

This clonotype was detected a few times. This chain connects TRBV27 to TRBJ1-2, with D possibly TRBD1 on 6 matching bases. Germline CDR1 is MNHEY and CDR2 is SMNVEV (reference sequence). Deletions cut 2 bases from V and 3 bases from J, with 22 bases between. The CDR3 runs to 18 residues. The CDR3 spells CASSLRGFKRGGDYGYTF. In nucleotides, the CDR3 is TGTGCCAGCAGTTTAAGGGGGTTTAAGAGGGGAGGTGACTATGGCTACACCTTC.

This clonotype was detected only a few times. This sequence joins TRBV4-1 and TRBJ1-5; D gene unclear. Germline values: CDR1 MGHRA, CDR2 YSYEKL. Trimming took off 0 bases at V and 5 bases at J, with 11 bases between the two ends. CDR3 length: 15 amino acids. The DNA for the CDR3 is TGCGCCAGCAGCCAAGATTCTCGGGTAGATCAGCCCCAGCATTTT. Its protein is CASSQDSRVDQPQHF.

The rearrangement joins TRBV27 to TRBJ2-7, with unresolved D. V was pared by 5 bases and J by 3 bases, with 5 bases between. This CDR3 spans 11 amino acids. Germline loops: CDR1 MNHEY, CDR2 SMNVEV (reference sequence). The CDR3 is CASSRLYEQYF. The CDR3 bases are TGTGCCAGCAGTCGACTCTACGAGCAGTACTTC.

CDR3 sequence reads: CASSHPERTGGMTYGYTF. The CDR3 bases are TGTGCCAGCAGCCATCCAGAACGGACAGGGGGGATGACCTATGGCTACACCTTC. The chain couples TRBV3-1 to TRBJ1-2; 10 nucleotides line up with TRBD1. V shed 3 bases, J shed 4 bases, and the junction held 14 bases outside the gene matches. CDR3 size: 18 residues. Germline lookup yields CDR1 LGHDT and CDR2 YNNKEL (reference sequence).

The V gene is TRBV29-1, the J gene TRBJ1-4, with 10 positions matching TRBD1. The CDR3 spans 13 residues. Trimming at V came to 7 bases and at J to 8 bases, leaving 7 bases not matched to a gene. Germline assignment: CDR1 SQVTM and CDR2 ANQGSEA. The CDR3 protein is CSAGQGELEKLFF. CDR3 sequence (DNA): TGCAGCGCCGGACAGGGGGAATTGGAAAAACTGTTTTTT.

A remark on this clonotype: A read error may produce the germline difference seen at one junction end. This chain connects TRBV3-1 to TRBJ2-5, with a possible D match to TRBD1 (6 bases). Germline V gene sequence: CDR1 LGHDT, CDR2 YNNKEL (reference sequence). The CDR3 runs 14 residues. Here the CDR3 reads CASSQDGGQVTQYF. The CDR3 DNA reads as TGTGCCAGCAGCCAAGATGGGGGACAAGTGACCCAGTACTTC.

This chain connects TRBV20-1 to TRBJ2-7, with TRBD2 matching over 7 bases. Germline V lookup: CDR1 DFQATT, CDR2 SNEGSKA (reference sequence). Trimming cost V 4 bases and J 2 bases; bases outside gene matches: 5. The CDR3 runs 13 residues. CDR3 loop: CSATRTSPYEQYF. In DNA form, the CDR3 reads TGCAGTGCTACACGGACTAGTCCCTACGAGCAGTACTTC.

This clonotype was seen more than once but under ten times. This sequence joins TRBV12-3 or TRBV12-4 and TRBJ1-5; 7 bases line up with TRBD1. Trimming cost V 6 bases and J 2 bases; bases outside gene matches: 7. The CDR3 has 15 amino acids. The CDR3 spells CASSPAGGGNQPQHF. CDR3 coding DNA: TGTGCCAGCAGCCCGGCAGGGGGAGGCAATCAGCCCCAGCATTTT.